Listed below are T cell receptor beta chains from one sample, sequenced in a study of cytomegalovirus exposure and HLA in healthy donors. Profiled with immunoSEQ multiplex PCR; TCRdb holds only in-frame clones, not every one. The sample includes under 250,000 clones, 80% to 90% of them seen just once. Sequencing was performed on PBMCs. Receptors were obtained from a girl aged 2 to 9 in good health and CMV-seronegative. Both conserved end residues are part of each CDR3. Each record gives: J gene, V gene, CDR3 length, CDR3 protein.

j_call: TRBJ2-1; v_call: TRBV6-1; cdr3_length: 13; cdr3_aa: CASSEFWGGEQFF
j_call: TRBJ1-1; v_call: TRBV29-1; cdr3_length: 13; cdr3_aa: CSVGGGRNTEAFF
j_call: TRBJ2-7; v_call: TRBV2; cdr3_length: 12; cdr3_aa: CASSVQGVEQYF
j_call: TRBJ2-2; v_call: TRBV7-9; cdr3_length: 13; cdr3_aa: CASSLQGTGELFF
j_call: TRBJ2-1; v_call: TRBV5-4; cdr3_length: 15; cdr3_aa: CASSTDSGSINEQFF
j_call: TRBJ1-3; v_call: TRBV28; cdr3_length: 16; cdr3_aa: CASSLWTGEPRNTIYF
j_call: TRBJ2-2; v_call: TRBV2; cdr3_length: 15; cdr3_aa: CASSKDRAGSGELFF
j_call: TRBJ1-1; v_call: TRBV27; cdr3_length: 13; cdr3_aa: CASSMTGRTEAFF
j_call: TRBJ1-1; v_call: TRBV4-1; cdr3_length: 17; cdr3_aa: CASSPGRERSLNTEAFF
j_call: TRBJ2-3; v_call: TRBV27; cdr3_length: 13; cdr3_aa: CASRPRGTDTQYF
j_call: TRBJ2-7; v_call: TRBV6-5; cdr3_length: 16; cdr3_aa: CASSYRRGLVPYEQYF
j_call: TRBJ2-7; v_call: TRBV27; cdr3_length: 13; cdr3_aa: CASSRQPAYEQYF
j_call: TRBJ1-1; v_call: TRBV2; cdr3_length: 13; cdr3_aa: CASSVWPYTEAFF
j_call: TRBJ1-5; v_call: TRBV2; cdr3_length: 13; cdr3_aa: CAGGAETNQPQHF
j_call: TRBJ2-7; v_call: TRBV6-5; cdr3_length: 14; cdr3_aa: CASSEVGLTYEQYF
j_call: TRBJ2-7; v_call: TRBV1; cdr3_length: 15; cdr3_aa: CTSSHHDRLSYEQYF
j_call: TRBJ1-1; v_call: TRBV7-3; cdr3_length: 15; cdr3_aa: CASSSTGTGGTEAFF